In this sample, the clone carrying this TCR beta chain turned up a few times. Its cognate antigen is unknown. The data derive from a study of CD8 T cells in ankylosing spondylitis. Quantitative 5'-RACE with molecular barcodes produced the TCR beta libraries. MiXCR, applied by TCRdb to the 5' RACE reads, yields one record per CDR3 protein. The sample has 150,000 or so distinct CDR3 sequences, 9.5% to 10% seen once; the top ten hold more than 13%. Broader study findings: Typical of ankylosing spondylitis blood, it appeared, was a TCR beta motif of seven to nine highly homologous variants. Reportedly, disease-linked clones are significantly enriched in ankylosing spondylitis patients' matched synovial fluid. In reactive arthritis synovial fluid and blood, some motif variants had been reported before.

The CDR3 sequence is 13 residues long. CDR1 is ENHRY, CDR2 SYGVKD, per germline. Trimming removed 10 bases from V and 7 bases from J, with 17 bases in between. The chain recombines TRBV10-3 with TRBJ2-1, with D maybe TRBD1 (6 bases). Input material: blood, either unsorted or a sorted T cell fraction (not recorded which). The sequence was obtained from a female donor with ankylosing spondylitis or in good health (not recorded which). CDR3 nucleotide sequence: TGTGCCACGTTCCAACAGGGTAGGAATGAGCAGTTCTTC. Translated: CATFQQGRNEQFF.